This TCR beta chain was documented in a study of blood T cells in healthy people across ages. Trimming took off 4 bases at V and 9 bases at J, with 18 bases between the two ends. Germline V gene sequence: CDR1 LGHDT, CDR2 YNNKEL (reference sequence). The CDR3 has 14 amino acids. On this clonotype: Its antigen is unidentified.

General study points: Strong correlation existed between TCR beta diversity and naive T cell percentage. Because sorting was not performed, PBMCs prevented conclusive naive versus antigen-experienced comparison.

Through a sample-barcoded 5' primer and a J-beta primer mix, a second PCR was run for 7 to 11 cycles. Each CDR3 protein gets one entry after TCRdb re-called the 5' RACE reads with MiXCR. The sample includes 1.5 million to 2 million distinct CDR3 sequences, 40% to 55% seen only once; the top ten take 2.1%. Ten milliliters of peripheral blood were drawn from each donor into EDTA-treated tubes. Extracted total RNA amounted to at least 5 micrograms for each sample. This clonotype was sampled from a woman in her 40s in good health. This rearrangement joins TRBV3-1 to TRBJ2-5; TRBD2 is a possible D gene (5 bases). The sample taken for sequencing was blood. Here the CDR3 reads CASSLGVQNAAQYF. Here the CDR3 DNA reads TGTGCCAGCAGCCTCGGGGTGCAGAATGCGGCCCAGTACTTC.